This T cell receptor beta chain came from a study of T cell responses to AZD1222 COVID-19 vaccine. Points from the study as a whole: Baseline antibody screening turned up just a handful of seropositive AZD1222 recipients. Donors skewed white British and female; clonal diversity was possibly underestimated. A rise in Spike-specific TCR breadth and depth followed two AZD1222 doses. Regions 160-218 and 743-854 dominated among vaccine-associated CD4 TCRs spanning spike.

Germline-derived CDR1 and CDR2 are SGHTA and FQGNSA. The CDR3 loop spans 15 amino acids. The ends lost 5 bases at V and 7 bases at J; junction bases unmatched: 8. With regard to this clone: Its antigen is not known.

TCRdb keeps only in-frame clones here, not all; method: immunoSEQ multiplex PCR. The sample holds approximately 99,000 clones, approximately 90% seen once. Sequences were derived from peripheral blood, sampled 28 days after the second AZD1222 dose. The sequence derives from an adult who received the AZD1222 COVID-19 vaccine. This chain joins TRBV7-2 and TRBJ2-1; 10 bases map to TRBD2. The CDR3 DNA reads as TGTGCCAGCAGCCGGACTAGCGGAGGTGGGAATGAGCAGTTCTTC. Translated, it gives CASSRTSGGGNEQFF. The entire variable domain, with the rest obtained from reference TRBV7-2 and TRBJ2-1, is as follows: GAGVSQSPSNKVTEKGKDVELRCDPISGHTALYWYRQSLGQGLEFLIYFQGNSAPDKSGLPSDRFSAERTGGSVSTLTIQRTQQEDSAVYLCASSRTSGGGNEQFFGPGTRLTVL.